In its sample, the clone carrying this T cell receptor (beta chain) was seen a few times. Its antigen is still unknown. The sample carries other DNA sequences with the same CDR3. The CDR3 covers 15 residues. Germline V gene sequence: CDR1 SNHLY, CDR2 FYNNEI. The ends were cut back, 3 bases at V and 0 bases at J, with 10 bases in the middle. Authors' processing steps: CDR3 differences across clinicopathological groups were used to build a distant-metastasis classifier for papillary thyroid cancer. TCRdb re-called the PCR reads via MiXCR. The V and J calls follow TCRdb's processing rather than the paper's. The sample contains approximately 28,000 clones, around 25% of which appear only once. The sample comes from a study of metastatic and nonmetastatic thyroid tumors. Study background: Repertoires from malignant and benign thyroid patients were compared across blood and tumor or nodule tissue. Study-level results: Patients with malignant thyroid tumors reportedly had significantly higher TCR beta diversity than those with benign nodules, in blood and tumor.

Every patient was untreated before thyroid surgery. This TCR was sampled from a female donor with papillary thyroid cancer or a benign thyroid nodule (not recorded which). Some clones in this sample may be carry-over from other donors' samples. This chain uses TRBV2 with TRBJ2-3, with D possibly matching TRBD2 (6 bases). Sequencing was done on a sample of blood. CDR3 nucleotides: TGTGCCAGCAGTGAGAGCGGGTCTAGCACAGATACGCAGTATTTT. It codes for CASSESGSSTDTQYF.